This T cell receptor beta chain was profiled in a study of beta chain features in type 1 diabetes. Study findings and constraints: The study found moderately but significantly shorter TCRB CDR3s in all four CD4+ subsets of Type 1 diabetes patients.

A note on this clone: Its specificity is not known.

Reverse transcription of all isolated RNA meant that expressed TCRB transcripts were sequenced. The repertoire was sequenced with immunoSEQ multiplex PCR; TCRdb's copy has only in-frame clones and lacks some. The sample carries around 690,000 clones, roughly 12% recorded once. V lost 5 bases, J lost 8 bases, and 15 bases stayed unmatched. Germline loops: CDR1 SGHRS, CDR2 YFSETQ. This CDR3 is built from 16 residues. V is TRBV5-1 and J is TRBJ1-2, with 10 bases lining up with TRBD1. Sequencing used naive CD4+ T cells from blood. The receptor comes from a man under 40 with type 1 diabetes. The CDR3 nucleotides read TGCGCCAGCAGTTCCGAAACCGGGACAGGGGTAGGAGGCTACACCTTC. Protein: CASSSETGTGVGGYTF.